Following are 26 T cell receptor beta chains from one sample sequenced in a study of T cell repertoires in cytomegalovirus infection. In TCRdb, the reads were re-called with MiXCR into one record per CDR3 protein. Of about 260,000 distinct CDR3 sequences in the sample, around 15% were seen once. The material sequenced was PBMCs. These receptors came from a human donor in good health (CMV status not recorded). Some clones in this sample may be carry-over from other donors' samples.

The gene calls are TRBV3-1 and TRBJ2-1; D unresolved. This CDR3 is 15 amino acids long. V lost 1 base to trimming and J lost 3 bases, with 10 bases between them. CDR1 LGHDT and CDR2 YNNKEL come from the germline V gene (reference sequence). The CDR3 nucleotides are TGTGCCAGCAGCCAAGTCCCTACCGTCTACAATGAGCAGTTCTTC. As protein: CASSQVPTVYNEQFF.

This clonotype was seen repeatedly, ten times or more. J is TRBJ1-4 and V is TRBV15; D is possibly TRBD1 (5 bases). The CDR3 spans 15 residues. CDR1 is LNHNV, CDR2 YYDKDF, per germline (reference sequence). V was cut by 0 bases and J by 4 bases, with 9 bases left in between. DNA for the CDR3: TGTGCCACCAGCAGAGACGGGACCGATAATGAAAAACTGTTTTTT. As protein: CATSRDGTDNEKLFF. The full variable domain, in which reference TRBV15 and TRBJ1-4 provide the parts outside the CDR3, is DAMVIQNPRYQVTQFGKPVTLSCSQTLNHNVMYWYQQKSSQAPKLLFHYYDKDFNNEADTPDNFQSRRPNTSFCFLDIRSPGLGDTAMYLCATSRDGTDNEKLFFGSGTQLSVL.

This clonotype showed up just a few times. This sequence joins TRBV4-1 and TRBJ2-1; TRBD2 matches at 9 bases. V dropped 1 base and J dropped 9; count of bases not matched to a gene: 10. Germline lookup yields CDR1 MGHRA and CDR2 YSYEKL. The CDR3 contains 16 residues. This CDR3 is CASSQGLGGGAVEQFF. The CDR3 nucleotides read TGCGCCAGCAGCCAAGGGCTAGGCGGGGGGGCCGTTGAGCAGTTCTTC.

J is TRBJ1-5 and V is TRBV4-1; the D is unclear. The CDR3 spans 12 residues. V lost 1 base to trimming and J lost 9 bases, with 7 bases between them. Germline V CDR1 and CDR2: MGHRA, YSYEKL. The CDR3, as DNA: TGCGCCAGCAGCCAAGTTGGTCGGCCCCAGCATTTT. Its protein product is CASSQVGRPQHF.

The V call is TRBV2, the J call TRBJ1-4, with D uncertain. With 6 bases removed from V and 1 base from J, the gap between germline ends came to 9 bases. Per the germline V gene, CDR1 is SNHLY and CDR2 is FYNNEI. The CDR3 totals 14 residues. The CDR3, as DNA: TGTGCCAGCAGGCGGGCCCAAACTAATGAAAAACTGTTTTTT. Its translation is CASRRAQTNEKLFF.

Worth noting for this clonotype: A read error may produce the germline difference seen at one junction end. V is TRBV6-2 or TRBV6-3 and J is TRBJ2-1; 10 bases are shared with TRBD2. Germline V gene lookup returns CDR1 MNHEY and CDR2 SVGEGT. CDR3 length equals 18 residues. Here the CDR3 reads CASSPEGVIAGGYKEQFF. The CDR3 DNA reads TGTGCCAGCAGCCCCGAGGGAGTGATAGCGGGAGGTTACAAGGAGCAGTTCTTC.

This clonotype was observed a few times. V usage is TRBV10-1 and J usage is TRBJ1-5; tentative D call: TRBD1 (6 bases). Germline assignment: CDR1 WNHNN and CDR2 SYGVQD (reference sequence). This CDR3 comprises 13 residues. The ends were cut back, 5 bases at V and 6 bases at J, with 11 bases in the middle. CDR3 bases: TGCGCCAGCAGTACAGGGTTAGGTCAGCCCCAGCATTTT. It translates to CASSTGLGQPQHF.

The chain recombines TRBV5-5 with TRBJ2-7; TRBD1 aligns across 9 bases. The CDR3 consists of 15 residues. V lost 4 bases and J lost 2; bases outside the gene matches: 7. The V gene's germline CDR1 is SGHKS and CDR2 YYEKEE (reference sequence). CDR3 loop: CASSLLRDRAYEQYF. CDR3 nucleotide sequence: TGTGCCAGCAGCCTCCTCCGGGACAGGGCCTACGAGCAGTACTTC.

The sample holds many counts of this clonotype. The CDR3 loop is CASSLTTGPYNEQFF. In DNA form, the CDR3 reads TGTGCCAGCAGCTTAACAACAGGACCCTACAATGAGCAGTTCTTC. This rearrangement joins TRBV7-6 to TRBJ2-1, with a weak D call TRBD1 (5 bases). V was shortened by 2 bases and J by 2 bases, with 10 bases between the two germline ends. The CDR3 spans 15 residues. CDR1 and CDR2 from the germline V gene are SGHVS and FNYEAQ.

This clonotype was recorded a few times. The chain employs TRBV29-1 and TRBJ2-1; 7 bases agree with TRBD2. The V gene's germline CDR1 is SQVTM and CDR2 ANQGSEA. V dropped 3 bases and J dropped 0; count of bases not matched to a gene: 5. The CDR3 is 15 amino acids. The chain's CDR3 is CSVDERGVSYNEQFF. The CDR3 DNA is TGCAGCGTTGATGAGCGGGGAGTCTCCTACAATGAGCAGTTCTTC.

This chain links TRBV6-8 with TRBJ1-5; the D is unclear. The V gene lost 5 bases and the J gene lost 4 bases, with 9 bases spanning the gap. The length of the CDR3 is 13 residues. In germline, CDR1 is MNHGY, CDR2 SAAAGT. For the CDR3, the DNA is TGTGCCAGCAGTATTACTTCGAATCAGCCCCAGCATTTT. It encodes CASSITSNQPQHF.

The CDR3 sequence is CASSFTSIKDRGNDEQYF. In DNA, the CDR3 is TGTGCCAGCAGTTTTACGAGCATTAAAGACAGGGGGAACGACGAGCAGTACTTC. The chain is built from TRBV27 and TRBJ2-7; 9 bases are a match to TRBD1. The CDR3 spans 18 residues. V trimming: 3 bases; J trimming: 5 bases; junction bases outside the gene matches: 17. The germline gives CDR1 MNHEY, CDR2 SMNVEV (reference sequence).

In this sample, this clonotype turned up a few times. The chain employs TRBV28 and TRBJ1-5; the D is unclear. The CDR3 runs 12 residues. Trimming cost V 5 bases and J 4 bases, with 6 bases left between them. CDR1 and CDR2 from the germline V gene are MDHEN and SYDVKM. The CDR3 sequence: CASSGFNQPQHF. The CDR3 DNA is TGTGCCAGCAGTGGTTTTAATCAGCCCCAGCATTTT.

J is TRBJ1-3 and V is TRBV29-1; 10 bases are a match to TRBD1. The CDR3 has 14 amino acids. Germline V lookup: CDR1 SQVTM, CDR2 ANQGSEA. The trim removed 7 bases at V and 2 bases at J, leaving 5 bases unmatched. The CDR3 DNA sequence: TGCAGCGCCTTCGGACAGGGGGCTGGAAACACCATATATTTT. This translates into CSAFGQGAGNTIYF.

This clonotype was found many times. This rearrangement joins TRBV7-9 to TRBJ1-5; possible D gene TRBD1, 5 bases. CDR1 SEHNR and CDR2 FQNEAQ come from the germline V gene (reference sequence). CDR3 length: 14 amino acids. Trimming removed 11 bases from V and 3 bases from J, with 17 bases in between. This CDR3 reads CAAGSGQYNQPQHF. Written as DNA, the CDR3 is TGTGCCGCAGGATCGGGGCAGTACAATCAGCCCCAGCATTTT.

This clonotype was counted at least ten times. The chain employs TRBV7-9 and TRBJ1-3, with D uncertain. The CDR3 contains 17 residues. V was cut by 1 base and J by 0 bases, with 13 bases left in between. Looked up from germline, CDR1 is SEHNR and CDR2 is FQNEAQ (reference sequence). The CDR3 DNA follows: TGTGCCAGCAGCTTAGATGGTGGGAGTCGCTCTGGAAACACCATATATTTT. Encoded protein: CASSLDGGSRSGNTIYF.

This rearrangement joins TRBV2 to TRBJ2-2; D is possibly TRBD1 or TRBD2 (5 bases each). The germline V and J ends were trimmed by 6 bases and 2 bases, with 10 bases remaining between them. There are 14 residues in the CDR3. Per germline, CDR1 SNHLY and CDR2 FYNNEI. The CDR3 DNA reads TGTGCCAGCAGAGGGGAGTCCAACACCGGGGAGCTGTTTTTT. The encoded protein is CASRGESNTGELFF. The full variable domain, completed using reference TRBV2 and TRBJ2-2, is EPEVTQTPSHQVTQMGQEVILRCVPISNHLYFYWYRQILGQKVEFLVSFYNNEISEKSEIFDDQFSVERPDGSNFTLKIRSTKLEDSAMYFCASRGESNTGELFFGEGSRLTVL.

The J gene is TRBJ2-3, the V gene TRBV6-4; the match to TRBD1 covers 8 bases. Germline CDR1 reads MRHNA; CDR2 reads SNTAGT. V shed 11 bases, J shed 4 bases, and the junction held 11 bases outside the gene matches. The CDR3 totals 14 residues. The DNA of the CDR3 is TGTGCCTCAGCATTACAGGGGGGCGCAGATACGCAGTATTTT. Its translation: CASALQGGADTQYF.

This chain connects TRBV6-2 or TRBV6-3 to TRBJ2-3; tentative D call: TRBD2 (5 bases). Per germline, CDR1 MNHEY and CDR2 SVGEGT. Trimming stripped 3 bases from V and 6 bases from J, with 19 bases between. CDR3 length equals 16 residues. The CDR3 is CASSYPRLGASDTQYF. Here the CDR3 DNA reads TGTGCCAGCAGTTATCCACGACTGGGAGCGTCCGATACGCAGTATTTT.

This clonotype was observed at least ten times. The chain couples TRBV12-3 or TRBV12-4 to TRBJ2-3, with a possible D match to TRBD1 (6 bases). The CDR3 covers 15 residues. Trimming left V 3 bases short and J 2 bases short, with 12 bases between. The CDR3 here is CASSFVQGVTDTQYF. DNA of the CDR3: TGTGCCAGCAGTTTCGTACAGGGCGTCACAGATACGCAGTATTTT.

The rearrangement uses TRBV11-2 and TRBJ2-3; 14 nucleotides agree with TRBD2. CDR1 and CDR2 from the germline V gene are SGHAT and FQNNGV. The ends lost 5 bases at V and 0 bases at J; junction bases unmatched: 13. This CDR3 has 20 residues. In DNA form, the CDR3 reads TGTGCCAGCAGCGCATTACCCGGACTAGCGGGAGGACTCAGCACAGATACGCAGTATTTT. Encoded protein: CASSALPGLAGGLSTDTQYF.

This clonotype was counted at least ten times. The chain carries TRBV7-2 and TRBJ2-5, with D possibly TRBD1 on 6 matching bases. With 8 bases removed from V and 4 bases from J, the gap between germline ends came to 17 bases. The CDR3 sequence is 14 residues long. The germline V gene has CDR1 SGHTA and CDR2 FQGNSA. This CDR3 is CASRDNLKRETQYF. The CDR3 nucleotides read TGTGCCAGCCGGGACAACCTAAAAAGAGAGACCCAGTACTTC.

This clonotype was seen at least ten times. CDR3 bases: TGTGCCAGCAAGGGGGCTACTTCCTCCTACAATGAGCAGTTCTTC. Translation: CASKGATSSYNEQFF. This chain connects TRBV2 to TRBJ2-1, with 7 bases matching TRBD1. J was trimmed by 0 bases and V by 7 bases; bases with no gene match: 6. The CDR3 contains 15 residues. In germline, CDR1 is SNHLY, CDR2 FYNNEI.

This clonotype was picked up many times. The CDR3 DNA reads as TGTGCCAGCAGCTCCTTTCGCCTGAAGAACACTGAAGCTTTCTTT. It is translated as CASSSFRLKNTEAFF. The genes are TRBV5-4 and TRBJ1-1; the D is unclear. The germline V and J ends were trimmed by 3 bases and 1 base, with 13 bases remaining between them. This CDR3 comprises 15 residues. Looked up from germline, CDR1 is SGHNT and CDR2 is YYREEE (reference sequence).

This sequence joins TRBV4-2 and TRBJ2-1, with TRBD2 matching 10 bases. Germline assignment: CDR1 LGHNA and CDR2 YNFKEQ. This CDR3 region has 15 residues. V lost 4 bases to trimming and J lost 3 bases; unmatched junction nucleotides: 3. The CDR3: CASSPERGGYNEQFF. The CDR3 DNA sequence: TGTGCCAGCAGCCCCGAGCGGGGGGGCTACAATGAGCAGTTCTTC.

This clonotype has only a few counts. V usage is TRBV28 and J usage is TRBJ2-1; 10 bases line up with TRBD2. Germline V lookup: CDR1 MDHEN, CDR2 SYDVKM. CDR3 length: 17 residues. V was pared by 1 base and J by 8 bases, with 11 bases of the junction left unmatched. CDR3 sequence reads: CASSLSQGLLAGHEQFF. The CDR3 DNA follows: TGTGCCAGCAGTTTATCCCAGGGGTTACTAGCGGGACATGAGCAGTTCTTC.